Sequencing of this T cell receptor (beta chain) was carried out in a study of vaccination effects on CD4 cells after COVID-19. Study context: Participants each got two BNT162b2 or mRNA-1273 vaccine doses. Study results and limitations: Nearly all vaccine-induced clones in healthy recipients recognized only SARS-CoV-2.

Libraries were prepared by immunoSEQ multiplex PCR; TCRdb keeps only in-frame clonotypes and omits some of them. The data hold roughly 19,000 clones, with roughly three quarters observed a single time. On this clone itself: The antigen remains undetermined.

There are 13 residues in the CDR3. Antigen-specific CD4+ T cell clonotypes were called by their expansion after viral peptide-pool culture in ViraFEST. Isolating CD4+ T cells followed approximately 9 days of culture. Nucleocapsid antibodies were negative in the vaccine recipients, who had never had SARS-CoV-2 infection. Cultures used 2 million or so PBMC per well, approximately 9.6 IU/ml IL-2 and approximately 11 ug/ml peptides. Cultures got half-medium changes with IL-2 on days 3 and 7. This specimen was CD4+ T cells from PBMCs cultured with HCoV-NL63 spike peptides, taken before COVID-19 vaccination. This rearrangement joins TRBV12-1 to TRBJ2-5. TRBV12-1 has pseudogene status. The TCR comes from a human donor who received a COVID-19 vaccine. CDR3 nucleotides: TGTGCCAGCAGCTTTGTTATTGGGGTAACCCAGTACTTC. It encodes CASSFVIGVTQYF.